The rows below give T cell receptor beta chains drawn from one sample of a study of cytomegalovirus exposure and HLA in healthy donors. Libraries were prepared by immunoSEQ multiplex PCR; TCRdb keeps only in-frame clonotypes and omits some of them. Among 90,000 to 120,000 clones listed, around four fifths were seen once. The material sequenced was PBMCs. The receptor source for this set is a man younger than 40 in good health and CMV-seronegative. The CDR3 runs from the conserved cysteine through the conserved F or W. The order of the fields is J gene, D gene, clone size, V gene, CDR3 protein, CDR3 DNA. A D gene is named only where the DNA matches it firmly. Only some rows state a clone size, as once, few, many or a class for expanded clones.

TRBJ2-7	.	.	TRBV29-1	CSVSRGSEQYF	TGCAGCGTGTCCAGGGGAAGCGAGCAGTACTTC
TRBJ1-6	.	.	TRBV5-1	CASSLDSGINSPLHF	TGCGCCAGCAGCTTGGACAGCGGTATTAATTCACCCCTCCACTTT
TRBJ2-7	.	.	TRBV5-1	CASSLGSRGSYEQYF	TGCGCCAGCAGCCTGGGTAGCAGAGGGTCGTACGAGCAGTACTTC
TRBJ2-5	TRBD1	.	TRBV6-1	CASTQDRGGRETQYF	TGTGCCAGCACCCAGGACAGGGGGGGGAGAGAGACCCAGTACTTC
TRBJ1-2	.	.	TRBV4-1	CASSQDTGTYGYTF	TGCGCCAGCAGCCAGGATACAGGGACCTATGGCTACACCTTC
TRBJ2-3	TRBD2	once	TRBV30	CAWSRSGRAIWADTQYF	TGTGCCTGGAGTCGTAGCGGGAGGGCAATCTGGGCAGATACGCAGTATTTT
TRBJ2-5	TRBD2	few	TRBV2	CASIGLEQETQYF	TGTGCCAGCATCGGACTAGAACAAGAGACCCAGTACTTC
TRBJ2-7	.	.	TRBV30	CACYPKAGFYEQYF	TGTGCCTGCTACCCCAAGGCGGGGTTTTACGAGCAGTACTTC
TRBJ2-1	.	.	TRBV6-5	CASSYSPRGSYNEQFF	TGTGCCAGCAGTTACTCTCCTAGGGGCTCCTACAATGAGCAGTTCTTC
TRBJ1-5	TRBD1	once	TRBV19	CASSRDRGDQPQHF	TGTGCCAGTAGTAGGGACAGGGGCGATCAGCCCCAGCATTTT
TRBJ1-4	.	.	TRBV7-9	CASSLARGQGTNEKLFF	TGTGCCAGCAGCTTAGCCAGGGGCCAGGGAACTAATGAAAAACTGTTTTTT
TRBJ2-1	.	.	TRBV2	CASSGPYNEQFF	TGTGCCAGCAGTGGGCCCTACAATGAGCAGTTCTTC
TRBJ2-7	.	.	TRBV6-1	CASSIQGVHYEQYF	TGTGCCAGCAGTATCCAAGGGGTACACTACGAGCAGTACTTC
TRBJ2-7	.	.	TRBV14	CASSQDGRGSEQYF	TGTGCCAGCAGCCAAGATGGCAGGGGTTCCGAGCAGTACTTC
TRBJ2-7	TRBD1	.	TRBV7-9	CASSPGTGYEQYF	TGTGCCAGCAGCCCTGGGACAGGCTACGAGCAGTACTTC
TRBJ2-1	.	.	TRBV6-1	CASSETGASYNEQFF	TGTGCCAGCAGTGAAACGGGAGCCTCCTACAATGAGCAGTTCTTC
TRBJ1-4	TRBD1	.	TRBV5-8	CASRHGQGLAANEKLFF	TGTGCCAGCAGACATGGACAGGGTCTCGCGGCTAATGAAAAACTGTTTTTT
TRBJ2-7	.	.	TRBV6-5	CASSSPYEQYF	TGTGCCAGCAGCTCTCCTTACGAGCAGTACTTC
TRBJ2-1	TRBD2	.	TRBV12-5	CASGLAGGNEQFF	TGTGCTAGTGGTTTGGCGGGGGGCAATGAGCAGTTCTTC
TRBJ2-3	TRBD2	once	TRBV2	CASSDMGLATDTQYF	TGTGCCAGCAGTGATATGGGACTAGCGACAGATACGCAGTATTTT
TRBJ2-7	TRBD2	.	TRBV28	CASAGTIYYEQYF	TGTGCCAGCGCGGGGACTATCTACTACGAGCAGTACTTC
TRBJ1-4	TRBD1	few	TRBV4-1	CASSEPGQGKSNEKLFF	TGCGCCAGCAGTGAACCGGGACAGGGGAAGTCTAATGAAAAACTGTTTTTT
TRBJ1-6	TRBD1	.	TRBV6-5	CASSLGQGFRSPLHF	TGTGCCAGCAGCCTGGGACAGGGATTTCGCTCACCCCTCCACTTT
TRBJ2-5	TRBD1	.	TRBV7-3	CASSLLGRDRAVQETQYF	TGTGCCAGCAGCTTATTAGGCCGGGACAGGGCCGTCCAAGAGACCCAGTACTTC
TRBJ2-7	.	.	TRBV25-1	CASSEGLRTAYEQYF	TGTGCCAGCAGTGAAGGCTTAAGAACAGCCTACGAGCAGTACTTC
TRBJ2-2	TRBD1	.	TRBV29-1	CSVLDGDSAHVPGELFF	TGCAGCGTCCTAGATGGGGACAGTGCACATGTCCCCGGGGAGCTGTTTTTT
TRBJ2-3	TRBD1	.	TRBV5-1	CASSWGQGVRTDTQYF	TGCGCCAGCAGCTGGGGACAGGGCGTTCGCACAGATACGCAGTATTTT
TRBJ2-5	.	.	TRBV6-5	CASSYLQGEVETQYF	TGTGCCAGCAGTTACTTACAGGGAGAGGTAGAGACCCAGTACTTC
TRBJ2-7	.	.	TRBV2	CASSVGGFYEQYF	TGTGCCAGCAGTGTTGGGGGGTTCTACGAGCAGTACTTC
TRBJ2-7	TRBD2	.	TRBV10-1	CASSQLAGGPYEQYF	TGCGCCAGCAGCCAACTAGCGGGAGGGCCTTACGAGCAGTACTTC
TRBJ1-4	.	few	TRBV5-1	CASSLGGHSNEKLFF	TGCGCCAGCAGCTTGGGAGGGCATAGTAATGAAAAACTGTTTTTT
TRBJ2-1	TRBD1	.	TRBV29-1	CSVDITGAYNEQFF	TGCAGCGTTGATATCACAGGGGCGTACAATGAGCAGTTCTTC
TRBJ1-1	.	.	TRBV4-1	CASSQAPTVNTEAFF	TGCGCCAGCAGCCAAGCCCCTACAGTGAACACTGAAGCTTTCTTT
TRBJ2-5	.	.	TRBV18	CASSLDTTEETQYF	TGTGCCAGCTCATTAGACACAACGGAAGAGACCCAGTACTTC
TRBJ2-3	.	.	TRBV7-3	CASSLSSGDTQYF	TGTGCCAGCAGCTTAAGCTCGGGAGATACGCAGTATTTT
TRBJ2-7	TRBD1	few	TRBV2	CASSIQGVSYEQYF	TGTGCCAGCAGTATACAGGGGGTCTCCTACGAGCAGTACTTC
TRBJ1-2	TRBD1	.	TRBV6-1	CASSDTGEGYGYTF	TGTGCCAGCAGTGATACAGGGGAAGGGTATGGCTACACCTTC